The following is a T cell receptor (beta chain) sequence with its context. Its target is unknown. In germline, CDR1 is GTSNPN, CDR2 SVGIG (reference sequence). With 5 bases removed from V and 7 bases from J, the gap between germline ends came to 15 bases. The CDR3 is 14 residues long. The data were taken from a study of CD4+ T cells in melanoma. Study-wide findings and caveats: Diverse differentiation states were reported for melanoma neoantigen-specific CD4+ T cells. A reported correlation linked neoantigen-specific CD4+ T cells to CD8+, macrophage and B cell function.

Measured with immunoSEQ multiplex PCR; TCRdb has only the in-frame clones, and not every one. The table includes some 21,000 clones, approximately 80% detected once. The sequence derives from a human donor with melanoma. This chain joins TRBV30 and TRBJ1-6; D gene unclear. The source material was cells from a culture (not recorded whether cultured in vitro). The CDR3: CAWRAFGENSPLHF. The CDR3 DNA reads as TGTGCCTGGCGGGCGTTCGGGGAGAATTCACCCCTCCACTTT.